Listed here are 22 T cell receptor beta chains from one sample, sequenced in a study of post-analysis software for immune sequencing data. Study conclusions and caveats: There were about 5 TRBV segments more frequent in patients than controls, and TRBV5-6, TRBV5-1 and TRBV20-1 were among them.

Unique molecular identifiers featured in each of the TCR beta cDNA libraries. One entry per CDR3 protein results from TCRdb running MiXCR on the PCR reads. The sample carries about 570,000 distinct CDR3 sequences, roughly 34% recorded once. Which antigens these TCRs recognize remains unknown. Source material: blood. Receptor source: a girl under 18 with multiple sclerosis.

The CDR3 protein is CASSGTGVNYGYTF. CDR3 nucleotides: TGTGCCAGCTCGGGGACAGGTGTTAACTATGGCTACACCTTC. The V and J genes are TRBV18 and TRBJ1-2; 8 bases match TRBD1. V shed 6 bases and J 1 base; nucleotides not matched to a gene: 4. The CDR3 sequence is 14 residues long. Germline V CDR1 and CDR2: KGHSH, LQKENI.

DNA for the CDR3: TGCAGTGCTTTCTTCGGTGCTGTGGGGTCACCCCTCCACTTT. Translated, it gives CSAFFGAVGSPLHF. This chain uses TRBV20-1 with TRBJ1-6; no clear D gene. The CDR3 is made up of 14 amino acids. CDR1 and CDR2 (germline): DFQATT, SNEGSKA (reference sequence). Trimming took off 5 bases at V and 10 bases at J, with 18 bases between the two ends.

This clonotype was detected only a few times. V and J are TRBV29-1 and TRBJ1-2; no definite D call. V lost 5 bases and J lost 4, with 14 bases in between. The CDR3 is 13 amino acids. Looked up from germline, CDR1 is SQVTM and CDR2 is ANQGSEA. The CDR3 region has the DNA TGCAGCGTTACCCACTTGACGGGCTATGGCTACACCTTC. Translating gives CSVTHLTGYGYTF.

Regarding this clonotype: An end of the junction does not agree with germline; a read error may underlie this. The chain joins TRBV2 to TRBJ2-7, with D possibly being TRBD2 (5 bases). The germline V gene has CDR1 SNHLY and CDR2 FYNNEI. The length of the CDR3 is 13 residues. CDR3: CASSGGFLYEQHF. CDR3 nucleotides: TGTGCCAGCAGTGGAGGGTTTCTCTACGAGCAGCACTTC.

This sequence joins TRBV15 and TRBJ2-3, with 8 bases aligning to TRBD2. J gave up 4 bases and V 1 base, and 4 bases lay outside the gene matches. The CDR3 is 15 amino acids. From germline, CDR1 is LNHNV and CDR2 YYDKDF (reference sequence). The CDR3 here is CATSRVSGGADTQYF. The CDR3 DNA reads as TGTGCCACCAGCAGAGTAAGCGGGGGCGCAGATACGCAGTATTTT.

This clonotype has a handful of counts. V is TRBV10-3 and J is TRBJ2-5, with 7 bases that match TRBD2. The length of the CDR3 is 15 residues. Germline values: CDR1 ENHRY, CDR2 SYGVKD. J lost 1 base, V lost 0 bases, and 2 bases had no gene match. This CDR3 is CAISESGGVQETQYF. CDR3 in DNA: TGTGCCATCAGTGAGTCTGGGGGGGTCCAAGAGACCCAGTACTTC.

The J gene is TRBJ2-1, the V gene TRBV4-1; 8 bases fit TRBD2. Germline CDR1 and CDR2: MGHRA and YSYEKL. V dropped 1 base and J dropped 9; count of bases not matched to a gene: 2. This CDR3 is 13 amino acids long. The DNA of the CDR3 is TGCGCCAGCAGCCAAGTACTAGCGGCTGAGCAGTTCTTC. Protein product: CASSQVLAAEQFF.

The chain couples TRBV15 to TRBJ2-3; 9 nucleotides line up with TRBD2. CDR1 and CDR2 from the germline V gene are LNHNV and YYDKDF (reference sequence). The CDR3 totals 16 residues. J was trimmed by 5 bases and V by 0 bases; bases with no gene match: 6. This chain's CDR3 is CATSRDLGLAIDTQYF. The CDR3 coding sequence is TGTGCCACCAGCAGAGACCTGGGACTAGCCATAGATACGCAGTATTTT.

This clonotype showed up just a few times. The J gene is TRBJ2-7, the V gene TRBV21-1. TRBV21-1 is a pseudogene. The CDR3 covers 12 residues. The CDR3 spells CASSFHPYEQYF. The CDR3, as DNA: TGTGCCAGCAGCTTTCACCCCTACGAGCAGTACTTC.

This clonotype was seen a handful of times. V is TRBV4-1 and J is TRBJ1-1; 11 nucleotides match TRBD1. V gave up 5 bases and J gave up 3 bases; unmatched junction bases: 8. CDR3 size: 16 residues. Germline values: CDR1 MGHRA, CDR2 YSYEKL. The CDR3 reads CASSSPGTGGYTEAFF. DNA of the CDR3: TGCGCCAGCAGCTCGCCCGGGACAGGGGGATACACTGAAGCTTTCTTT.

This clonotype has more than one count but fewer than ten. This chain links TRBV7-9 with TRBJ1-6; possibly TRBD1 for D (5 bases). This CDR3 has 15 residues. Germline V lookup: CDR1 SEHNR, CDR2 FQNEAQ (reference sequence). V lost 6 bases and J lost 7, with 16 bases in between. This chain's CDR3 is CASSPGSPGNSPLHF. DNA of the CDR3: TGTGCCAGCAGTCCGGGAAGCCCAGGGAATTCACCCCTCCACTTT.

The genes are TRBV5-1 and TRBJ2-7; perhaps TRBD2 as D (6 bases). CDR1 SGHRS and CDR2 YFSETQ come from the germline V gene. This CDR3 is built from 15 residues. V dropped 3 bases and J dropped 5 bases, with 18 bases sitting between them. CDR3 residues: CASSSDAGNWDEQYF. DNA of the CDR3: TGCGCCAGCAGCTCGGATGCGGGGAATTGGGACGAGCAGTACTTC.

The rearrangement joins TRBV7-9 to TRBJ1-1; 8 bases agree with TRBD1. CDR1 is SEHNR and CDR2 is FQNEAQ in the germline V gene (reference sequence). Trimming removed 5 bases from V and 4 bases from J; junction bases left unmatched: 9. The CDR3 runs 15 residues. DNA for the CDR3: TGTGCCAGCAGCCAATCAGGGGGCTGGGGCACTGAAGCTTTCTTT. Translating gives CASSQSGGWGTEAFF.

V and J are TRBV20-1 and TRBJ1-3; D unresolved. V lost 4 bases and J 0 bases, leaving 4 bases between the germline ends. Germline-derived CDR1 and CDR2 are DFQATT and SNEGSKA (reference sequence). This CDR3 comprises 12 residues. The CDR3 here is CSATSSGNTIYF. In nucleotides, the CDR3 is TGCAGTGCTACTAGCTCTGGAAACACCATATATTTT.

CDR3 residues: CATMVGETQYF. CDR3 bases: TGTGCCACCATGGTCGGGGAGACCCAGTACTTC. The chain employs TRBV24-1 and TRBJ2-5, with D unclear. The CDR3 spans 11 residues. Per germline, CDR1 KGHDR and CDR2 SFDVKD. Trimming shortened V by 8 bases and J by 5 bases, and 8 bases separated the two germline ends.

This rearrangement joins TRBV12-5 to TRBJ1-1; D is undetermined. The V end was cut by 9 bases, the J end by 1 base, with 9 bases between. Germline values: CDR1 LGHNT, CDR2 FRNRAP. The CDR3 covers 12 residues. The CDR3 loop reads CARVEKNTEAFF. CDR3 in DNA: TGTGCTAGGGTTGAGAAGAACACTGAAGCTTTCTTT.

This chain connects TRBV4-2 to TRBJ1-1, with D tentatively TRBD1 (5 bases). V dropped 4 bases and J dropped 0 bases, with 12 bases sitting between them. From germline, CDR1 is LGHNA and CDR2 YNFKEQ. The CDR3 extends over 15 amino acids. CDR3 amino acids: CASSRSWGVNTEAFF. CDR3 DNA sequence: TGTGCCAGCAGCCGGAGCTGGGGGGTGAACACTGAAGCTTTCTTT.

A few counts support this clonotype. The chain's CDR3 is CASSRGQQKTQYF. DNA for the CDR3: TGTGCCAGCAGTAGGGGACAACAGAAGACCCAGTACTTC. V usage is TRBV6-5 and J usage is TRBJ2-7; tentatively, D is TRBD1 (6 bases). The end of the DNA is better explained by TRBJ2-5, so the J call may be wrong. CDR3 length equals 13 residues. Germline lookup yields CDR1 MNHEY and CDR2 SVGAGI.

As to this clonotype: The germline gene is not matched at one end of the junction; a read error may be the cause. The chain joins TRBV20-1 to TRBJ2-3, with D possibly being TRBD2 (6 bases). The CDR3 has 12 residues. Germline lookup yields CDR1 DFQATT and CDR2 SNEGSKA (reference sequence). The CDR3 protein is CSAVRRENTQYF. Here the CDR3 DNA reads TGTAGTGCTGTCAGGAGGGAGAATACGCAGTATTTT.

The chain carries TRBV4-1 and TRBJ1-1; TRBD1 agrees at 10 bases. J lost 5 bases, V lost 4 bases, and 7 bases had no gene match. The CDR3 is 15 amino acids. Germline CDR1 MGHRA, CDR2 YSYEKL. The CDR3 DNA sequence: TGCGCCAGCAGCCGTTTGACAGGGGGCGGGACTGAAGCTTTCTTT. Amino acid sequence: CASSRLTGGGTEAFF.

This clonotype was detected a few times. In DNA form, the CDR3 reads TGCAGCGTTGAATCGGGTCCTTTGGCTTTCTTT. This codes for CSVESGPLAFF. This chain uses TRBV29-1 with TRBJ1-1; D gene unclear. V lost 2 bases and J 11 bases, leaving 12 bases between the germline ends. CDR1 SQVTM and CDR2 ANQGSEA come from the germline V gene. There are 11 residues in the CDR3.

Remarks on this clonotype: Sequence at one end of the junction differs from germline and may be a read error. For the CDR3, the DNA is TGTGCCAGCAGTGATAAGAGGGGGGGGCTGTTTTTT. This codes for CASSDKRGGLFF. This chain uses TRBV25-1 with TRBJ2-2, with D maybe TRBD2 (7 bases). The CDR3 is 12 residues long. CDR1 and CDR2 (germline): MGHDK, SYGVNS.